This T cell receptor (beta chain) was profiled in a study of vaccination effects on CD4 cells after COVID-19. Study-wide findings and caveats: Healthy vaccine recipients' vaccine-induced clones were almost all SARS-CoV-2 mono-reactive. By a late point after vaccination, infection- and vaccine-induced clones had shrunk markedly through clonal contraction.

V lost 1 base and J lost 0, with 2 bases in between. Germline CDR1 is SGDLS and CDR2 is YYNGEE. The CDR3 has 14 amino acids. Assay: immunoSEQ multiplex PCR; the TCRdb copy retains only in-frame clones and omits some. The data hold tens of thousands of clones, with approximately 73% observed a single time. Concerning this clone: Its cognate antigen is unknown.

Using viral peptide pools, the ViraFEST assay grew out antigen-specific CD4+ T cells prior to sequencing. Subsequent to a culture period of around eleven days, CD4+ T cells were isolated. Testing of the vaccine recipients showed negative nucleocapsid antibodies and no prior SARS-CoV-2 infection. Roughly 2.1 million PBMC were seeded per well and grown in the presence of about 10 IU/ml IL-2 and around 9 ug/ml peptides. Cultures got half-medium changes with IL-2 on days 3 and 7. The chain recombines TRBV9 with TRBJ2-6; D unresolved. The input for sequencing was CD4+ T cells from PBMCs cultured with HCoV-OC43 spike peptides, taken before COVID-19 vaccination. Subset of the sample: HCoV-OC43 spike overlapping peptide pool stimulation. The TCR was taken from a human donor who received a COVID-19 vaccine. The CDR3 spells CASSVTSGANVLTF. DNA for the CDR3: TGTGCCAGCAGCGTAACCTCTGGGGCCAACGTCCTGACTTTC.